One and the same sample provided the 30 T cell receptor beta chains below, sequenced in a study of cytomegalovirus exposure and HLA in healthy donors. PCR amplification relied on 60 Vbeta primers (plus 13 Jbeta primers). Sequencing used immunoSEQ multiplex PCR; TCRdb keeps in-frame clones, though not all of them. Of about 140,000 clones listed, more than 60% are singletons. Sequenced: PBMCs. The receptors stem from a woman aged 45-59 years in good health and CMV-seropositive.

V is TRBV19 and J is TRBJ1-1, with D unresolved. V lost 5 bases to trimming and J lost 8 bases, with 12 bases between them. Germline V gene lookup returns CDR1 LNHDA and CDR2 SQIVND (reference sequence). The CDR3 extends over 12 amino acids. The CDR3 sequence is CASSSEASEAFF. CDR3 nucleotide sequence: TGTGCCAGTAGTTCGGAGGCAAGCGAAGCTTTCTTT.

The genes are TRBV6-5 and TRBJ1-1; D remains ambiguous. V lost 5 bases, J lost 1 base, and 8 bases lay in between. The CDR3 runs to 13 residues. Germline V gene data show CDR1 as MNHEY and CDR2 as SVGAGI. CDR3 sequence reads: CASSTQENTEAFF. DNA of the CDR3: TGTGCCAGCAGTACCCAGGAGAACACTGAAGCTTTCTTT.

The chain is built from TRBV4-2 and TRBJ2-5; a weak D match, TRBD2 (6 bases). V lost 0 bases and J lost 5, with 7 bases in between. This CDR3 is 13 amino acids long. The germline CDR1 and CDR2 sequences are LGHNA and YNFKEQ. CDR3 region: CASSQDRGETQYF. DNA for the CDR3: TGTGCCAGCAGCCAAGATCGGGGGGAGACCCAGTACTTC.

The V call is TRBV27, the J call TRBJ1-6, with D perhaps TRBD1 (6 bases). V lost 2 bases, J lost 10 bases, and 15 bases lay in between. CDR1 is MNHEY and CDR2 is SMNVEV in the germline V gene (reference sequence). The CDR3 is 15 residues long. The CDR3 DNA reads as TGTGCCAGCAGTTTAATAGGGGGGGTAGGGTCACCCCTCCACTTT. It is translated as CASSLIGGVGSPLHF.

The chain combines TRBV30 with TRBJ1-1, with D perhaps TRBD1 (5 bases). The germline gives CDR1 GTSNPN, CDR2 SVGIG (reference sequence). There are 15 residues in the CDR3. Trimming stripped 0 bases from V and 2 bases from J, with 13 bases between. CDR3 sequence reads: CAWSVLTGANTEAFF. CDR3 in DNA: TGTGCCTGGAGTGTACTCACAGGAGCCAACACTGAAGCTTTCTTT.

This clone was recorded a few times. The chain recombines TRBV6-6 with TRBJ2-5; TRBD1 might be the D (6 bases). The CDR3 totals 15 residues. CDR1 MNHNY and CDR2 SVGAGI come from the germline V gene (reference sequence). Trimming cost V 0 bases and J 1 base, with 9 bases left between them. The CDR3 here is CASSYSEDSQETQYF. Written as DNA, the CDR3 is TGTGCCAGCAGTTACTCTGAGGACAGCCAAGAGACCCAGTACTTC.

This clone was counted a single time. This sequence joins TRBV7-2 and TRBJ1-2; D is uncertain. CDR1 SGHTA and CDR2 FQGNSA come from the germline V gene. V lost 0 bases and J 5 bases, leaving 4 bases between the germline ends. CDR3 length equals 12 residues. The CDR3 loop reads CASSLARYGYTF. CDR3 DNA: TGTGCCAGCAGCTTAGCCAGATATGGCTACACCTTC.

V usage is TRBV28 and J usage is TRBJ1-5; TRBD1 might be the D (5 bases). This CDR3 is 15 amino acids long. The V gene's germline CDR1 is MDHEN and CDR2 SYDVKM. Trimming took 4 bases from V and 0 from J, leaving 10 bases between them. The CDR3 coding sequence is TGTGCCAGCAGTTACCCGGGGGATAGCAATCAGCCCCAGCATTTT. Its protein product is CASSYPGDSNQPQHF.

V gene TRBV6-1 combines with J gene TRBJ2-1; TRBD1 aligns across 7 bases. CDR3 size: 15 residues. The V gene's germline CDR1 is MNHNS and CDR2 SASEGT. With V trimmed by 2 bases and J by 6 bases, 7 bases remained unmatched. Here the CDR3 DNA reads TGTGCCAGCAGTGAAAGGGGGCCTCCCTTCAATGAGCAGTTCTTC. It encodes CASSERGPPFNEQFF.

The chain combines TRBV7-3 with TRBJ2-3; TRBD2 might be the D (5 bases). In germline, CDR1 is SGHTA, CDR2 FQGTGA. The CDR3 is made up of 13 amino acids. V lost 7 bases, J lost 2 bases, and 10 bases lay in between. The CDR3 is CASTAGSTDTQYF. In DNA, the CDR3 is TGTGCCAGCACCGCGGGCTCCACAGATACGCAGTATTTT.

CDR3 region: CASSLTGIPYEQYF. Written as DNA, the CDR3 is TGTGCCAGCAGCTTGACAGGGATTCCCTACGAGCAGTACTTC. The chain employs TRBV7-2 and TRBJ2-7; 7 bases are shared with TRBD1. The length of the CDR3 is 14 residues. Germline values: CDR1 SGHTA, CDR2 FQGNSA. The V and J ends lost 3 bases and 2 bases, in that order; junction bases with no gene match: 4. Full variable domain (rest looked up from reference TRBV7-2 and TRBJ2-7): GAGVSQSPSNKVTEKGKDVELRCDPISGHTALYWYRQSLGQGLEFLIYFQGNSAPDKSGLPSDRFSAERTGGSVSTLTIQRTQQEDSAVYLCASSLTGIPYEQYFGPGTRLTVT.

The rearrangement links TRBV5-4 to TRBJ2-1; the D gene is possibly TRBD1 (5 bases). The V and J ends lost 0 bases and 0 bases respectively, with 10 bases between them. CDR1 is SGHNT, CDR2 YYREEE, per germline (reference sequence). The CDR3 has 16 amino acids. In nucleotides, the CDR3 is TGTGCCAGCAGCTTGGAGACAGCCAGCTCCTACAATGAGCAGTTCTTC. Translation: CASSLETASSYNEQFF.

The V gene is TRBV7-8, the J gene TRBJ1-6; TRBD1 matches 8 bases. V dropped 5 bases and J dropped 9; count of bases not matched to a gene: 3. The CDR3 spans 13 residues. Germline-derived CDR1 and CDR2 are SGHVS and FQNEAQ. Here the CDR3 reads CASSATGVSPLHF. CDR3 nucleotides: TGTGCCAGCAGCGCGACAGGGGTTTCACCCCTCCACTTT. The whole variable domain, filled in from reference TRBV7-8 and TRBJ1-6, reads GAGVSQSPRYKVAKRGQDVALRCDPISGHVSLFWYQQALGQGPEFLTYFQNEAQLDKSGLPSDRFFAERPEGSVSTLKIQRTQQEDSAVYLCASSATGVSPLHFGNGTRLTVT.

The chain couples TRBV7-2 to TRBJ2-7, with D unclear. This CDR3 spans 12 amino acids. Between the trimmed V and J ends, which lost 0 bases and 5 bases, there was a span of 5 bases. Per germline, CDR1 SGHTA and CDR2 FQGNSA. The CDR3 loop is CASSLAIHEQYF. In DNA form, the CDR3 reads TGTGCCAGCAGCTTAGCTATCCACGAGCAGTACTTC. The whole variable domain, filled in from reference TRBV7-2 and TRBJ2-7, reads GAGVSQSPSNKVTEKGKDVELRCDPISGHTALYWYRQSLGQGLEFLIYFQGNSAPDKSGLPSDRFSAERTGGSVSTLTIQRTQQEDSAVYLCASSLAIHEQYFGPGTRLTVT.

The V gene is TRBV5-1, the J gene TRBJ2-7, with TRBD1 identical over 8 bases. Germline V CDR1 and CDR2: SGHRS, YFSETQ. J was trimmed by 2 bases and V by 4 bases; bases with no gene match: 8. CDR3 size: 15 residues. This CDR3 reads CASSPGTGQTYEQYF. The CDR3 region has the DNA TGCGCCAGCAGCCCCGGGACAGGACAAACCTACGAGCAGTACTTC. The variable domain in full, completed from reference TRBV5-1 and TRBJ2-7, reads KAGVTQTPRYLIKTRGQQVTLSCSPISGHRSVSWYQQTPGQGLQFLFEYFSETQRNKGNFPGRFSGRQFSNSRSEMNVSTLELGDSALYLCASSPGTGQTYEQYFGPGTRLTVT.

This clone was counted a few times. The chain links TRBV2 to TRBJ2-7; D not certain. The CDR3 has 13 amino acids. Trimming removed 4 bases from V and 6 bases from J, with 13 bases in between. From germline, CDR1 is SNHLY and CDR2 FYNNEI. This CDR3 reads CASSVSLVSEQYF. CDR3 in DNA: TGTGCCAGCAGTGTTTCCCTCGTTTCCGAGCAGTACTTC.

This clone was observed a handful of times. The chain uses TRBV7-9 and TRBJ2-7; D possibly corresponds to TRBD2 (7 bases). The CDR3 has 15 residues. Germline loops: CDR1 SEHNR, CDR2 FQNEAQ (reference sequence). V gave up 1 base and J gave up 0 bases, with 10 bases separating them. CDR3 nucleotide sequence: TGTGCCAGCAGCTTAGGGGCGGGGGCCTCCTACGAGCAGTACTTC. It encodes CASSLGAGASYEQYF. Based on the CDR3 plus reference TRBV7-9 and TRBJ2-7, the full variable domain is DTGVSQNPRHKITKRGQNVTFRCDPISEHNRLYWYRQTLGQGPEFLTYFQNEAQLEKSRLLSDRFSAERPKGSFSTLEIQRTEQGDSAMYLCASSLGAGASYEQYFGPGTRLTVT.

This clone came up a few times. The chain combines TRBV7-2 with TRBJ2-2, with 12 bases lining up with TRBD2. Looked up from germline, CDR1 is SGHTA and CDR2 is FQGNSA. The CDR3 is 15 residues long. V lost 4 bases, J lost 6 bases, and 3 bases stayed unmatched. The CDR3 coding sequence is TGTGCCAGCAGCTCCCTAGCGGGGGGGGCCGGGGAGCTGTTTTTT. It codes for CASSSLAGGAGELFF.

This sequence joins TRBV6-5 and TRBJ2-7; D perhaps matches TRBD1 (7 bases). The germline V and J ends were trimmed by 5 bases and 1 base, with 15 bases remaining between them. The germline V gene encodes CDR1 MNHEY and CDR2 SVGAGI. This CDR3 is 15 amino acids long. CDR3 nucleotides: TGTGCCAGCAGTAGGGAGACAGGGAGGTCCTACGAGCAGTACTTC. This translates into CASSRETGRSYEQYF.

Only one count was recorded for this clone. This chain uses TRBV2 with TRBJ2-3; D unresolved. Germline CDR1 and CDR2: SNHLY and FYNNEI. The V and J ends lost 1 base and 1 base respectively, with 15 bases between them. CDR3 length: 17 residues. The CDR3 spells CASSEVDTGWGTDTQYF. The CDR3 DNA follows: TGTGCCAGCAGTGAAGTCGATACGGGTTGGGGCACAGATACGCAGTATTTT. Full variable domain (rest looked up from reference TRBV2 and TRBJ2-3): EPEVTQTPSHQVTQMGQEVILRCVPISNHLYFYWYRQILGQKVEFLVSFYNNEISEKSEIFDDQFSVERPDGSNFTLKIRSTKLEDSAMYFCASSEVDTGWGTDTQYFGPGTRLTVL.

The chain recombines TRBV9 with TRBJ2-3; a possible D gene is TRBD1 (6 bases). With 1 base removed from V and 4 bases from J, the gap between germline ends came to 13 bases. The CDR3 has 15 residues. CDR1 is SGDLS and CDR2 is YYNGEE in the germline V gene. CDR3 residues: CASSVFQGTSDTQYF. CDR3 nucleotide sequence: TGTGCCAGCAGCGTATTTCAGGGGACATCAGATACGCAGTATTTT.

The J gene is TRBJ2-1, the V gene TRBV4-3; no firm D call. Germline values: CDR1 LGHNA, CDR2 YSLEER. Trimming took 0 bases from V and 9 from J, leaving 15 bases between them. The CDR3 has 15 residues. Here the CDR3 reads CASSQDSNTRGEQFF. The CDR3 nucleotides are TGCGCCAGCAGCCAAGATTCAAATACCCGCGGTGAGCAGTTCTTC.

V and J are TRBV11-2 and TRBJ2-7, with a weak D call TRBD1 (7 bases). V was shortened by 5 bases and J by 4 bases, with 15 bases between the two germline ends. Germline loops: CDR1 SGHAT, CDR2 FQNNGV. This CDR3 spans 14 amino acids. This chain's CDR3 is CASSPGGGRYEQYF. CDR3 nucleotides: TGTGCCAGCAGCCCCGGAGGGGGCAGGTACGAGCAGTACTTC.

CDR3 amino acids: CASSQDLAGRGGYTF. Written as DNA, the CDR3 is TGTGCCAGCAGCCAAGATTTGGCAGGGCGGGGTGGCTACACCTTC. The V call is TRBV4-2, the J call TRBJ1-2, with D possibly TRBD1 on 5 matching bases. The length of the CDR3 is 15 residues. Trimming removed 0 bases from V and 7 bases from J, with 15 bases in between. Germline-derived CDR1 and CDR2 are LGHNA and YNFKEQ.

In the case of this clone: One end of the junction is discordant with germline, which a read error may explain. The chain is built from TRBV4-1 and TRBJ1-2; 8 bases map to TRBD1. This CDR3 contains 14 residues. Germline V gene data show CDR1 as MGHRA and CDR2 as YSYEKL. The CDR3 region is CVSSQGTGPYGYTF. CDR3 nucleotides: TGCGTCAGCAGCCAAGGGACAGGACCCTATGGCTACACCTTC.

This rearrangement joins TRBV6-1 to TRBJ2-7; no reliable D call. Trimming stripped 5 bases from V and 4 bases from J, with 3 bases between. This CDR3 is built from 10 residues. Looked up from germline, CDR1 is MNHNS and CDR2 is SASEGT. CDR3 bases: TGTGCCAGCAGTCTATACGAGCAGTACTTC. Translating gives CASSLYEQYF.

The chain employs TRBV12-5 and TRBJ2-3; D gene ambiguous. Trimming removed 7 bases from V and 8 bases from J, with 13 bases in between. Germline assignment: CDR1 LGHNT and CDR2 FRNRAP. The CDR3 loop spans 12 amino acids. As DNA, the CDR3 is TGTGCTAGTGACCAATCATCAGGTACGCAGTATTTT. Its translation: CASDQSSGTQYF.

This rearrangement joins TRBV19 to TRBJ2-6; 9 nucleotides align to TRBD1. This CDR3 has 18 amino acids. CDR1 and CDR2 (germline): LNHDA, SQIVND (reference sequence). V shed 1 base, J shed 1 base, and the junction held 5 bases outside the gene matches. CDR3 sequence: CASSIAGTGWSGANVLTF. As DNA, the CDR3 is TGTGCCAGTAGTATAGCAGGGACAGGGTGGTCTGGGGCCAACGTCCTGACTTTC.

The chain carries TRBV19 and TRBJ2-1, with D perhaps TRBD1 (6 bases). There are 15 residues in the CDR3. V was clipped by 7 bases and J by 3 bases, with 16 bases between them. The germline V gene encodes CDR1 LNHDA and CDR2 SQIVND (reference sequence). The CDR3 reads CASTPTGSGYNEQFF. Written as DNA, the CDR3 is TGTGCCAGTACCCCCACAGGGTCGGGCTACAATGAGCAGTTCTTC. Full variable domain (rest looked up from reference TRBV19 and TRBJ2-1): DGGITQSPKYLFRKEGQNVTLSCEQNLNHDAMYWYRQDPGQGLRLIYYSQIVNDFQKGDIAEGYSVSREKKESFPLTVTSAQKNPTAFYLCASTPTGSGYNEQFFGPGTRLTVL.

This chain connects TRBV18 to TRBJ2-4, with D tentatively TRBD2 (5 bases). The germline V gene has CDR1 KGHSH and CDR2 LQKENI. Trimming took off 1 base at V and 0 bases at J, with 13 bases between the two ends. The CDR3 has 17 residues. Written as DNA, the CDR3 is TGTGCCAGCTCACCACGTGTACGGACTGAAGCCAAAAACATTCAGTACTTC. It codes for CASSPRVRTEAKNIQYF.